This T cell receptor (beta chain) comes out of a study of Ad26.COV2.S vaccination and SARS-CoV-2 variants. Study-level findings and limits: Placebo recipients showed lower spike-specific TCR breadth than vaccinees. Breadth of non-spike TCRs did not differ between vaccinees and placebo recipients.

CDR3 length: 15 residues. V was pared by 2 bases and J by 2 bases, with 12 bases between. Germline CDR1 MNHNY, CDR2 SVGAGI (reference sequence). Sample treatment: around 19 received Ad26.COV2.S at low or high dose, single or two shots; roughly five received placebo; per-sample allocation not given. Samples analyzed were those drawn on day 63 after the first vaccine or placebo injection. Recruitment in Boston yielded a donor of adult age, 18-55 years. Here immunoSEQ multiplex PCR was the method, and the copy in TCRdb shows in-frame clones only, minus some. The table records a few hundred thousand clones, under 90% of them present only once. With respect to this clone: Antigen specificity is unknown.

The sequence derives from a person between 18 and 65 years old who received the Ad26.COV2.S COVID-19 vaccine or a placebo. The material sequenced was peripheral blood, taken in a trial of Ad26.COV2.S vaccine versus placebo. This chain uses TRBV6-6 with TRBJ1-2; D might be TRBD1 (6 bases). CDR3: CASSYNLDSNYGYTF. The CDR3 nucleotides read TGTGCCAGCAGTTACAACTTGGACAGCAACTATGGCTACACCTTC.